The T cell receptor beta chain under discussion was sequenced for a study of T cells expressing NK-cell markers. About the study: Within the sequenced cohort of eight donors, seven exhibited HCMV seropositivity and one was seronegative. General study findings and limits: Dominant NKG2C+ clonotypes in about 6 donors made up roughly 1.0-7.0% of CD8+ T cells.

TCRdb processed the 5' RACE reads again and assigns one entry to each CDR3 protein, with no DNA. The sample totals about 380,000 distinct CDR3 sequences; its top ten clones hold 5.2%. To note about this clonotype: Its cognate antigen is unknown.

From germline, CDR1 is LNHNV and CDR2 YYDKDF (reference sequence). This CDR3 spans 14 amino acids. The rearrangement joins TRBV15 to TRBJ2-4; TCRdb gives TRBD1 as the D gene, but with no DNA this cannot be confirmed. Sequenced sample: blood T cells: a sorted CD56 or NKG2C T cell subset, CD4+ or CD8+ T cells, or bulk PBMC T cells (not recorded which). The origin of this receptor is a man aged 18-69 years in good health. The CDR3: CATSYPGPKNIQYF.